This T cell receptor (beta chain) came from a study of T cell changes during pregnancy in multiple sclerosis. The repertoire was sequenced with immunoSEQ multiplex PCR; TCRdb's copy has only in-frame clones and lacks some. The sample lists roughly 59,000 clones, approximately 93% occurring once. The sequence was obtained from a female donor with multiple sclerosis, enrolled in a pregnancy study. This material consisted of CD8+ T cells from peripheral blood mononuclear cells, taken in the second trimester of pregnancy.

The CDR3 region has the DNA TGTGCCAGCAGTTTAAGGGCGGGAGCATCCTACGAGCAGTACTTC. It yields the protein CASSLRAGASYEQYF. The V call is TRBV27, the J call TRBJ2-7, with TRBD2 matching over 7 bases. In germline, CDR1 is MNHEY, CDR2 SMNVEV (reference sequence). The V and J ends lost 2 bases and 1 base, in that order; junction bases with no gene match: 5. The CDR3 is made up of 15 amino acids.